Below are 20 T cell receptor beta chains sequenced from a single sample in a study of cytomegalovirus exposure and HLA in healthy donors. PCR amplification relied on 60 Vbeta primers (plus 13 Jbeta primers). Using immunoSEQ multiplex PCR, the repertoire was profiled, and TCRdb retains in-frame clones only, with some absent. Among 150,000 to 200,000 clones listed, about 80% were seen once. The sequencing input was PBMCs. The receptor source for this set is a woman aged 18-29 years in good health and CMV-seropositive.

The table lists this clone with a few counts. The chain links TRBV19 to TRBJ2-1; 7 bases map to TRBD1. In germline, CDR1 is LNHDA, CDR2 SQIVND (reference sequence). This CDR3 has 13 amino acids. After removal of 7 bases from V and 9 bases from J, the junction contained 9 bases not matched to a gene. The chain's CDR3 is CASTRQGIGEQFF. CDR3 DNA: TGTGCCAGTACCAGACAGGGAATTGGTGAGCAGTTCTTC.

This chain connects TRBV7-2 to TRBJ2-3, with 7 bases that match TRBD2. Germline values: CDR1 SGHTA, CDR2 FQGNSA. This CDR3 has 15 residues. V gave up 8 bases and J gave up 2 bases; unmatched junction bases: 10. The CDR3 region is CASSPRAGPTDTQYF. In DNA, the CDR3 is TGTGCCAGCTCACCCCGAGCGGGGCCCACAGATACGCAGTATTTT.

This clone was recorded once. The chain recombines TRBV11-2 with TRBJ1-6; D is undetermined. CDR1 is SGHAT and CDR2 is FQNNGV in the germline V gene. This CDR3 is built from 12 residues. The germline V and J ends were trimmed by 5 bases and 7 bases, with 6 bases remaining between them. The CDR3: CASSPGNSPLHF. The CDR3 DNA is TGTGCCAGCAGCCCCGGGAATTCACCCCTCCACTTT.

The chain recombines TRBV2 with TRBJ1-2, with unresolved D. With 3 bases removed from V and 4 bases from J, the gap between germline ends came to 12 bases. This CDR3 has 14 amino acids. Germline CDR1 and CDR2: SNHLY and FYNNEI. The CDR3 coding sequence is TGTGCCAGCAGTGAGCCAACTTTCGGCTATGGCTACACCTTC. Translating gives CASSEPTFGYGYTF.

J is TRBJ1-1 and V is TRBV19; D unclear. The CDR3 length is 14 residues. V was pared by 5 bases and J by 2 bases, with 12 bases between. Germline loops: CDR1 LNHDA, CDR2 SQIVND (reference sequence). This CDR3 reads CASSFAGFNTEAFF. Written as DNA, the CDR3 is TGTGCCAGTAGTTTCGCCGGGTTTAACACTGAAGCTTTCTTT.

The chain has TRBV2 and TRBJ2-5; 8 bases agree with TRBD2. Germline-derived CDR1 and CDR2 are SNHLY and FYNNEI. After removal of 4 bases from V and 5 bases from J, the junction contained 6 bases not matched to a gene. The CDR3 is made up of 14 amino acids. This chain's CDR3 is CASSAPGGLETQYF. The DNA for the CDR3 is TGTGCCAGCAGTGCGCCGGGGGGGCTCGAGACCCAGTACTTC. Variable domain in full (rest from reference TRBV2 and TRBJ2-5): EPEVTQTPSHQVTQMGQEVILRCVPISNHLYFYWYRQILGQKVEFLVSFYNNEISEKSEIFDDQFSVERPDGSNFTLKIRSTKLEDSAMYFCASSAPGGLETQYFGPGTRLLVL.

The chain links TRBV6-5 to TRBJ2-7, with 7 bases lining up with TRBD1. Per the germline V gene, CDR1 is MNHEY and CDR2 is SVGAGI. Trimming at V came to 5 bases and at J to 2 bases, leaving 9 bases not matched to a gene. The CDR3 length is 15 residues. CDR3 region: CASSQALDRTYEQYF. CDR3 nucleotides: TGTGCCAGCAGTCAGGCTTTGGACAGGACCTACGAGCAGTACTTC.

V usage is TRBV6-5 and J usage is TRBJ1-2; no firm D call. This CDR3 region has 11 residues. V was pared by 6 bases and J by 8 bases, with 10 bases between. CDR1 is MNHEY and CDR2 is SVGAGI in the germline V gene. The chain's CDR3 is CASSDRWGYTF. The DNA for the CDR3 is TGTGCCAGCAGCGATCGGTGGGGCTACACCTTC.

The J gene is TRBJ1-5, the V gene TRBV29-1; tentative D call: TRBD1 (5 bases). Trimming left V 4 bases short and J 4 bases short, with 11 bases between. This CDR3 is built from 13 residues. The germline gives CDR1 SQVTM, CDR2 ANQGSEA. The DNA for the CDR3 is TGCAGCGTTGGGGGCCAGGGAAATCAGCCCCAGCATTTT. It encodes CSVGGQGNQPQHF.

This clone was observed once. The rearrangement links TRBV12-5 to TRBJ2-6; 9 positions agree with TRBD2. The CDR3 runs to 20 residues. The ends lost 0 bases at V and 0 bases at J; junction bases unmatched: 9. The germline V gene has CDR1 LGHNT and CDR2 FRNRAP. CDR3 bases: TGTGCTAGTGGTTTGGTCTTGTCCCCAGCGGGGGGCTCTGGGGCCAACGTCCTGACTTTC. This gives the protein CASGLVLSPAGGSGANVLTF.

The genes are TRBV6-6 and TRBJ1-5; weak D call: TRBD1 (6 bases). V was clipped by 6 bases and J by 6 bases, with 18 bases between them. Germline V gene sequence: CDR1 MNHNY, CDR2 SVGAGI (reference sequence). The CDR3 runs 15 residues. The CDR3 bases are TGTGCCAGCAGCACGGACAGCCGGATGTTTCAGCCCCAGCATTTT. Translating it yields CASSTDSRMFQPQHF.

This chain links TRBV4-2 with TRBJ2-1; 7 nucleotides match TRBD2. Germline V lookup: CDR1 LGHNA, CDR2 YNFKEQ. The V segment lost 4 bases and the J segment 6 bases; nucleotides outside the gene matches: 9. This CDR3 contains 15 residues. CDR3 amino acids: CASSRRGGDRNEQFF. The CDR3 DNA reads TGTGCCAGCAGCCGCCGGGGAGGGGACCGCAATGAGCAGTTCTTC.

The V and J genes are TRBV19 and TRBJ2-5; 7 positions agree with TRBD1. V was clipped by 6 bases and J by 1 base; unmatched bases: 5. This CDR3 is built from 14 residues. Germline CDR1 and CDR2: LNHDA and SQIVND (reference sequence). CDR3 in DNA: TGTGCCAGTAGATCGGACAGGCCCCAAGAGACCCAGTACTTC. This encodes CASRSDRPQETQYF.

The V gene is TRBV7-9, the J gene TRBJ2-1; D is possibly TRBD2 (5 bases). V lost 7 bases, J lost 7 bases, and 14 bases lay in between. Looked up from germline, CDR1 is SEHNR and CDR2 is FQNEAQ (reference sequence). The CDR3 spans 13 residues. DNA for the CDR3: TGTGCCAGCATGGCTAGCAATTTTAATGAGCAGTTCTTC. Encoded protein: CASMASNFNEQFF.

The chain has TRBV27 and TRBJ1-1; D gene unclear. With 8 bases removed from V and 2 bases from J, the gap between germline ends came to 9 bases. The CDR3 totals 12 residues. Germline CDR1 is MNHEY and CDR2 is SMNVEV (reference sequence). CDR3 DNA: TGTGCCAGCCTAGGATTCAACACTGAAGCTTTCTTT. Translation: CASLGFNTEAFF.

This chain links TRBV6-1 with TRBJ1-6, with TRBD1 matching 7 bases. Looked up from germline, CDR1 is MNHNS and CDR2 is SASEGT. Germline trimming cut 5 bases from V and 10 bases from J; bases unmatched to any gene: 11. This CDR3 comprises 15 residues. CDR3 region: CASSQLTGDVSPLHF. CDR3 coding DNA: TGTGCCAGCAGTCAACTTACAGGGGACGTGTCACCCCTCCACTTT.

In its sample, this clone was seen a few times. The chain carries TRBV9 and TRBJ1-1; 7 nucleotides align to TRBD1. There are 13 residues in the CDR3. Germline CDR1 SGDLS, CDR2 YYNGEE. The junction had 2 bases not matched to a gene; V was cut back by 2 bases and J by 4 bases. The CDR3: CASSVSGGTEAFF. The CDR3, as DNA: TGTGCCAGCAGCGTCTCAGGGGGCACTGAAGCTTTCTTT. The full variable domain, its missing parts supplied by reference TRBV9 and TRBJ1-1, is DSGVTQTPKHLITATGQRVTLRCSPRSGDLSVYWYQQSLDQGLQFLIQYYNGEERAKGNILERFSAQQFPDLHSELNLSSLELGDSALYFCASSVSGGTEAFFGQGTRLTVV.

The V gene is TRBV29-1, the J gene TRBJ1-5; maybe TRBD1 (5 bases). The germline CDR1 and CDR2 sequences are SQVTM and ANQGSEA. The CDR3 totals 15 residues. V lost 6 bases and J lost 0, with 15 bases in between. CDR3 sequence reads: CSVIGGRDSNQPQHF. CDR3 bases: TGCAGCGTGATCGGGGGAAGGGATAGCAATCAGCCCCAGCATTTT.

This chain uses TRBV4-3 with TRBJ2-4, with 7 bases fitting TRBD1. The CDR3 covers 17 residues. V lost 1 base, J lost 8 bases, and 14 bases stayed unmatched. Per the germline V gene, CDR1 is LGHNA and CDR2 is YSLEER. In DNA, the CDR3 is TGCGCCAGCAGCCAAGTCCTCCCGGGACAGACCGGTGACATTCAGTACTTC. Protein sequence: CASSQVLPGQTGDIQYF.

The V gene is TRBV4-3, the J gene TRBJ2-3; 10 positions match TRBD2. This CDR3 contains 17 residues. Germline V CDR1 and CDR2: LGHNA, YSLEER. The V gene end was trimmed by 0 bases and the J gene end by 5 bases; junction bases not matched to a gene: 8. The CDR3 spells CASSQDKEAGGRDTQYF. In DNA form, the CDR3 reads TGCGCCAGCAGCCAAGATAAGGAAGCGGGGGGGCGAGATACGCAGTATTTT.